The sequence of this TCR beta chain was determined in a study of blood T cells in healthy people across ages. Combining a sample-barcoded 5' primer with a J-beta primer mix, a second PCR ran for roughly 7 to 12 cycles. Via MiXCR, TCRdb re-called the 5' RACE reads, giving one row per CDR3 protein. The sample gives about 1.4 million distinct CDR3 sequences, approximately 59% of which show up once; under 8.5% is in the top ten. Germline CDR1 is DFQATT and CDR2 is SNEGSKA (reference sequence). The CDR3 is 15 amino acids. Germline trimming cut 5 bases from V and 5 bases from J; bases unmatched to any gene: 10.

The sample was blood. The chain is built from TRBV20-1 and TRBJ2-1; 9 bases line up with TRBD2. The source is a man between 18 and 29 years old in good health. CDR3 in amino acids: CSAALRAGGHNEQFF. In DNA form, the CDR3 reads TGCAGTGCTGCACTCCGAGCGGGAGGCCACAATGAGCAGTTCTTC.